This TCR beta chain was recovered during a study of blood T cell repertoires in COVID-19. Study overall: Whether acute or convalescent, the COVID-19 samples came from the United States, Italy and Spain. Nucleic acid was either cDNA or gDNA, and it came from T cells, B-cell-depleted T cells, or PBMCs.

Between the trimmed V and J ends, which lost 3 bases and 5 bases, there was a span of 11 bases. Germline assignment: CDR1 DFQATT and CDR2 SNEGSKA (reference sequence). The CDR3 totals 13 residues. This clone came up once. Original analysis: Amplification of reference gene primers provided the estimated nucleated cell counts. Produced via immunoSEQ multiplex PCR; TCRdb's table is partial and in-frame only. That table furnishes V, J and clone size, whereas the DNA furnished D and trimming. The table records about 230,000 clones, 85% to 90% of them present only once. Patients of the Seattle cohort, enrolled during active infection, were followed longitudinally.

Sample: peripheral blood. The sequence came from a middle-aged man with COVID-19, enrolled during active disease. The rearrangement joins TRBV20-1 to TRBJ1-5, with a weak D call TRBD1 (5 bases). The CDR3 here is CSASKGLDQPQHF. The CDR3 nucleotides are TGCAGTGCTAGTAAGGGGTTGGATCAGCCCCAGCATTTT.